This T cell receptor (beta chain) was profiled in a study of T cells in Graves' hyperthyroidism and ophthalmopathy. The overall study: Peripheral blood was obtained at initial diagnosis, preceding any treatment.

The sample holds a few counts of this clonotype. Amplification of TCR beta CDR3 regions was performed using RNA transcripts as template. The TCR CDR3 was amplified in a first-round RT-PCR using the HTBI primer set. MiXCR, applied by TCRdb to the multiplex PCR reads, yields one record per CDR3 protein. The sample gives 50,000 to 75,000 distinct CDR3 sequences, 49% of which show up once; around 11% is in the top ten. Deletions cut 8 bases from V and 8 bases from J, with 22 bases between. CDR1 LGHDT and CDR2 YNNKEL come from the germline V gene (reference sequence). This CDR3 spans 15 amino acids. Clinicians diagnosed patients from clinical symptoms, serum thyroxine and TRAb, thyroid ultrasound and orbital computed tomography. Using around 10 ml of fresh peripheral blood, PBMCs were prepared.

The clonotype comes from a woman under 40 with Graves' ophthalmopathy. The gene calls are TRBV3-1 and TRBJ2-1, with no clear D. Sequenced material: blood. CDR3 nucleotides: TGTGCCAGCCGAATTTCTACCCTACAAGACCATGAGCAGTTCTTC. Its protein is CASRISTLQDHEQFF.